The 26 T cell receptor beta chains presented below share a single source sample, sequenced in a study of PD-1 blockade in mismatch repair-deficient tumors. As to time point: approximately 9-day in vitro stimulation with candidate neoantigen peptide 3. Clones were sequenced by immunoSEQ multiplex PCR, and TCRdb holds only the in-frame ones, with some missing. The table has around 10,000 clones, 75% to 95% seen once. These receptors have no identified antigens. The specimen comprised cells cultured in vitro, sampled from a patient treated with pembrolizumab. Receptors originate from an adult with mismatch repair-deficient cancer.

This clone has just a few counts. The chain joins TRBV27 to TRBJ1-2; unclear D gene. The CDR3 has 16 residues. V shed 2 bases and J shed 4 bases, with 17 bases lying between them. Looked up from germline, CDR1 is MNHEY and CDR2 is SMNVEV (reference sequence). The CDR3 nucleotides are TGTGCCAGCAGTTTAAACAGCCAAGCAGCGGGCTATGGCTACACCTTC. This gives the protein CASSLNSQAAGYGYTF.

CDR3 nucleotide sequence: TGTGCCAGCAGGGGTAACACTGAAGCTTTCTTT. It encodes CASRGNTEAFF. This chain links TRBV6-5 with TRBJ1-1; D is ambiguous. The V end lost 6 bases, the J end lost 2 bases, and 4 bases lay between the germline ends. Germline CDR1 MNHEY, CDR2 SVGAGI. The CDR3 contains 11 residues.

This chain joins TRBV30 and TRBJ2-7, with 10 bases identical to TRBD2. Germline V gene sequence: CDR1 GTSNPN, CDR2 SVGIG (reference sequence). The CDR3 covers 14 residues. The V gene end was trimmed by 1 base and the J gene end by 1 base; junction bases not matched to a gene: 1. The CDR3 DNA follows: TGTGCCTGGAGTGAAGCGGGAGGGTCCTACGAGCAGTACTTC. Its protein is CAWSEAGGSYEQYF.

V is TRBV27 and J is TRBJ2-7, with D unclear. The germline V gene has CDR1 MNHEY and CDR2 SMNVEV (reference sequence). The CDR3 runs 12 residues. The V end lost 4 bases, the J end lost 2 bases, and 6 bases lay between the germline ends. The CDR3 DNA sequence: TGTGCCAGCAGTTCCTTTACCTACGAGCAGTACTTC. Encoded protein: CASSSFTYEQYF.

This chain connects TRBV6-5 to TRBJ1-2, with 7 bases fitting TRBD1. This CDR3 comprises 15 residues. Germline loops: CDR1 MNHEY, CDR2 SVGAGI. J lost 5 bases, V lost 6 bases, and 12 bases had no gene match. In DNA, the CDR3 is TGTGCCAGCAGCTCAACCCGACAGGGAAAGTATGGCTACACCTTC. This codes for CASSSTRQGKYGYTF.

The V call is TRBV11-2, the J call TRBJ1-2; 7 nucleotides align to TRBD1. The germline CDR1 and CDR2 sequences are SGHAT and FQNNGV. This CDR3 comprises 14 residues. With 4 bases clipped from V and 2 bases from J, the junction kept 4 bases outside the gene matches. CDR3 nucleotide sequence: TGTGCCAGCAGCTCCCAGACAGGGAACTATGGCTACACCTTC. This encodes CASSSQTGNYGYTF.

The CDR3 bases are TGTGCCAGCAGGTCCGGACAGGGCTACGAGCAGTACTTC. Protein: CASRSGQGYEQYF. V and J are TRBV6-6 and TRBJ2-7, with 8 bases aligning to TRBD1. This CDR3 comprises 13 residues. The germline CDR1 and CDR2 sequences are MNHNY and SVGAGI (reference sequence). V lost 6 bases to trimming and J lost 3 bases; unmatched junction nucleotides: 4.

This chain uses TRBV5-6 with TRBJ1-1; perhaps TRBD1 as D (5 bases). Trimming pared 4 bases from V and 1 base from J, leaving 11 bases between. The germline gives CDR1 SGHDT, CDR2 YYEEEE. The CDR3 spans 14 residues. CDR3 protein: CASSLWTSNTEAFF. CDR3 nucleotide sequence: TGTGCCAGCAGCCTTTGGACATCGAACACTGAAGCTTTCTTT.

This sequence joins TRBV9 and TRBJ1-4; D is perhaps TRBD1 (6 bases). This CDR3 is built from 15 residues. Per the germline V gene, CDR1 is SGDLS and CDR2 is YYNGEE. The V gene lost 3 bases and the J gene lost 1 base, with 10 bases spanning the gap. The CDR3 here is CASSEGGRTNEKLFF. The CDR3 DNA is TGTGCCAGCAGCGAGGGGGGCCGAACTAATGAAAAACTGTTTTTT.

The rearrangement joins TRBV13 to TRBJ1-5; D is undetermined. CDR1 is PRHDT and CDR2 is FYEKMQ in the germline V gene (reference sequence). The CDR3 has 13 amino acids. With 5 bases removed from V and 5 bases from J, the gap between germline ends came to 10 bases. The CDR3 region has the DNA TGTGCCAGCAGCCGCGACGGGCATCAGCCCCAGCATTTT. As protein: CASSRDGHQPQHF.

The chain recombines TRBV5-1 with TRBJ1-6; D is uncertain. Trimming pared 0 bases from V and 7 bases from J, leaving 14 bases between. Germline V gene sequence: CDR1 SGHRS, CDR2 YFSETQ. The CDR3 has 16 amino acids. CDR3 in amino acids: CASSLDAPGSNSPLHF. The CDR3 DNA is TGCGCCAGCAGCTTGGACGCGCCGGGAAGCAATTCACCCCTCCACTTT.

Written as DNA, the CDR3 is TGTGCCAGCAGCCCCTCACGGAGCGACTCCTACAATGAGCAGTTCTTC. Protein product: CASSPSRSDSYNEQFF. The chain joins TRBV7-9 to TRBJ2-1; D is uncertain. The germline V gene has CDR1 SEHNR and CDR2 FQNEAQ (reference sequence). This CDR3 contains 16 residues. V was shortened by 5 bases and J by 0 bases, with 14 bases between the two germline ends.

V is TRBV4-2 and J is TRBJ2-6; no clear D gene. This CDR3 has 18 amino acids. Trimming shortened V by 2 bases and J by 0 bases, and 14 bases separated the two germline ends. CDR1 and CDR2 from the germline V gene are LGHNA and YNFKEQ. This CDR3 reads CASSQSGTVSSGANVLTF. Written as DNA, the CDR3 is TGTGCCAGCAGCCAATCAGGAACAGTAAGCTCTGGGGCCAACGTCCTGACTTTC.

J is TRBJ2-7 and V is TRBV28, with D maybe TRBD2 (6 bases). Looked up from germline, CDR1 is MDHEN and CDR2 is SYDVKM. This CDR3 is built from 14 residues. The V gene lost 3 bases and the J gene lost 3 bases, with 12 bases spanning the gap. The chain's CDR3 is CASSFSGSYYEQYF. The CDR3 DNA reads as TGTGCCAGCAGTTTTTCCGGGAGCTACTACGAGCAGTACTTC.

This rearrangement joins TRBV19 to TRBJ2-7; a possible D gene is TRBD1 (5 bases). Per the germline V gene, CDR1 is LNHDA and CDR2 is SQIVND (reference sequence). The V gene lost 6 bases and the J gene lost 7 bases, with 13 bases spanning the gap. The CDR3 is 12 residues long. The CDR3 protein is CASRAQPGEQYF. The CDR3 nucleotides are TGTGCCAGTAGGGCGCAGCCAGGGGAGCAGTACTTC.

The chain carries TRBV28 and TRBJ2-3; 14 bases match TRBD2. With V trimmed by 4 bases and J by 2 bases, 11 bases remained unmatched. Germline V gene lookup returns CDR1 MDHEN and CDR2 SYDVKM. This CDR3 has 19 amino acids. CDR3 region: CASSSHRGLAGVATDTQYF. CDR3 nucleotides: TGTGCCAGCAGTTCCCACAGGGGACTAGCGGGGGTAGCCACAGATACGCAGTATTTT.

The V and J genes are TRBV6-1 and TRBJ1-5; no definite D call. The CDR3 extends over 17 amino acids. Trimming shortened V by 1 base and J by 6 bases, and 19 bases separated the two germline ends. CDR1 and CDR2 (germline): MNHNS, SASEGT. CDR3 sequence reads: CASSEVGRNLAGQPQHF. CDR3 bases: TGTGCCAGCAGTGAAGTGGGCAGGAACCTAGCTGGTCAGCCCCAGCATTTT.

This clone was seen only a few times. The rearrangement links TRBV30 to TRBJ2-7; 13 nucleotides align to TRBD2. The CDR3 totals 14 residues. The germline CDR1 and CDR2 sequences are GTSNPN and SVGIG (reference sequence). Trimming took 5 bases from V and 3 from J; bases not matched to a gene: 4. The CDR3 bases are TGTGCCTGGGCCCGACTAGCGGGGGGCTACGAGCAGTACTTC. It encodes CAWARLAGGYEQYF.

This clone was counted a single time. J is TRBJ1-5 and V is TRBV7-8, with TRBD1 as a possible D gene (6 bases). Per germline, CDR1 SGHVS and CDR2 FQNEAQ. The CDR3 runs 14 residues. V gave up 1 base and J gave up 6 bases, with 10 bases separating them. DNA of the CDR3: TGTGCCAGCAGCTTAGACAGGGCGGCTCAGCCCCAGCATTTT. Translated: CASSLDRAAQPQHF.

This clone was found a few times. V usage is TRBV28 and J usage is TRBJ2-7; TRBD2 aligns across 8 bases. Losses at the gene ends were 4 bases for V and 6 bases for J; bases not matched to a gene: 11. The germline gives CDR1 MDHEN, CDR2 SYDVKM. This CDR3 has 15 residues. The CDR3 loop reads CASSSPTAGGGEQYF. CDR3 DNA: TGTGCCAGCAGTTCTCCGACCGCGGGAGGAGGCGAGCAGTACTTC. Drawing the rest from reference TRBV28 and TRBJ2-7, the complete variable domain is DVKVTQSSRYLVKRTGEKVFLECVQDMDHENMFWYRQDPGLGLRLIYFSYDVKMKEKGDIPEGYSVSREKKERFSLILESASTNQTSMYLCASSSPTAGGGEQYFGPGTRLTVT.

The chain employs TRBV6-1 and TRBJ1-2, with 8 bases matching TRBD1. Germline V gene data show CDR1 as MNHNS and CDR2 as SASEGT. J was trimmed by 5 bases and V by 3 bases; bases with no gene match: 5. The CDR3 spans 14 residues. DNA for the CDR3: TGTGCCAGCAGTGATTGGACAGGGAATTATGGCTACACCTTC. It translates to CASSDWTGNYGYTF.

The genes are TRBV4-1 and TRBJ2-5, with D maybe TRBD1 (5 bases). Germline lookup yields CDR1 MGHRA and CDR2 YSYEKL. The CDR3 totals 16 residues. The V end was cut by 0 bases, the J end by 5 bases, with 16 bases between. The CDR3 DNA is TGCGCCAGCAGCCAAGATCGAGGTACAGGTGGGGAGACCCAGTACTTC. Translating it yields CASSQDRGTGGETQYF.

The chain has TRBV27 and TRBJ2-3; 9 nucleotides agree with TRBD2. Germline trimming cut 6 bases from V and 2 bases from J; bases unmatched to any gene: 12. The germline gives CDR1 MNHEY, CDR2 SMNVEV (reference sequence). The CDR3 is 17 residues long. In nucleotides, the CDR3 is TGTGCCAGCAGCCTGTATTGGACTAGCGTTTACACAGATACGCAGTATTTT. Its protein is CASSLYWTSVYTDTQYF.

The V call is TRBV4-1, the J call TRBJ2-1; the match to TRBD2 covers 13 bases. The CDR3 is 13 residues long. Germline V lookup: CDR1 MGHRA, CDR2 YSYEKL. V shed 5 bases, J shed 10 bases, and the junction held 2 bases outside the gene matches. Here the CDR3 DNA reads TGCGCCAGCAGCAAGGGACTAGCGGGAGAGCAGTTCTTC. Encoded protein: CASSKGLAGEQFF.

The chain is built from TRBV7-8 and TRBJ1-5; 9 nucleotides line up with TRBD1. The junction had 18 bases not matched to a gene; V was cut back by 5 bases and J by 1 base. CDR1 is SGHVS, CDR2 FQNEAQ, per germline. CDR3 length equals 20 residues. The CDR3 DNA is TGTGCCAGCAGCCGAGGGTGGGGACAGGGCTCACCAAGGAGCAATCAGCCCCAGCATTTT. As protein: CASSRGWGQGSPRSNQPQHF.

The chain combines TRBV15 with TRBJ2-3; D might be TRBD1 (5 bases). The V gene lost 1 base and the J gene lost 5 bases, with 19 bases spanning the gap. The V gene's germline CDR1 is LNHNV and CDR2 YYDKDF (reference sequence). The CDR3 is made up of 17 amino acids. DNA for the CDR3: TGTGCCACCAGCAGAGGCCAGGGCCCTCGGGTAGGAGATACGCAGTATTTT. Translated, it gives CATSRGQGPRVGDTQYF.